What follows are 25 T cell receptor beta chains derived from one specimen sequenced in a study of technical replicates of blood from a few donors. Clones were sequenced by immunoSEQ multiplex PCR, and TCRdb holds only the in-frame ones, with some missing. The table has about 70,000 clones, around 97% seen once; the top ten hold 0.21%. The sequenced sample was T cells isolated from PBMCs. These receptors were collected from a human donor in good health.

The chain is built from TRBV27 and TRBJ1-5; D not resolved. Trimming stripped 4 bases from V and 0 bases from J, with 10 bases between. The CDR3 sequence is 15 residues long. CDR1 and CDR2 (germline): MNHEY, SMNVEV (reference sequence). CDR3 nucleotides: TGTGCCAGCAGTTCAGCGAGTTATAGCAATCAGCCCCAGCATTTT. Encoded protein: CASSSASYSNQPQHF.

As DNA, the CDR3 is TGTGCCAGCAGCTTAGAAACAGACAGTTCCTACGAGCAGTACTTC. It is translated as CASSLETDSSYEQYF. The rearrangement uses TRBV7-6 and TRBJ2-7, with D possibly matching TRBD1 (5 bases). The CDR3 totals 15 residues. The V and J ends lost 1 base and 1 base respectively, with 11 bases between them. Germline assignment: CDR1 SGHVS and CDR2 FNYEAQ.

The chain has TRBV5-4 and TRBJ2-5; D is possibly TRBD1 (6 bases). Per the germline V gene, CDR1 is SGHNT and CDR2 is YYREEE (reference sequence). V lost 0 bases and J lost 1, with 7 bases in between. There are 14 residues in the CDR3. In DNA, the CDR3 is TGTGCCAGCAGCTTGGTACAGGGCCAAGAGACCCAGTACTTC. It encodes CASSLVQGQETQYF.

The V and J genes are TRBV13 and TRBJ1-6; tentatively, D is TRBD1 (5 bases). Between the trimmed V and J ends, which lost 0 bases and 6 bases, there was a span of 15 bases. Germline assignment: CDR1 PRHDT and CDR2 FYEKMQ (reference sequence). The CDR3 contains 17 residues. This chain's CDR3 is CASSLGPRPGRNSPLHF. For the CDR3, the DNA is TGTGCCAGCAGCTTAGGCCCCCGCCCAGGGCGTAATTCACCCCTCCACTTT.

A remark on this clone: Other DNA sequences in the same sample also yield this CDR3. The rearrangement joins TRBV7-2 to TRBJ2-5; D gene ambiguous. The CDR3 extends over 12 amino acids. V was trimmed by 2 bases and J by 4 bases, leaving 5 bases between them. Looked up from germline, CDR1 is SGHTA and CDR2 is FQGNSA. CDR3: CASSLSRETQYF. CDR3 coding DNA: TGTGCCAGCAGCTTATCCCGAGAGACCCAGTACTTC.

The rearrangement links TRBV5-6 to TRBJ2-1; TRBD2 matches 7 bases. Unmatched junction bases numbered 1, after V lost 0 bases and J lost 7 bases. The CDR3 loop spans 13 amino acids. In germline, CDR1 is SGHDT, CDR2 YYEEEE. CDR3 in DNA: TGTGCCAGCAGCTTGGTTAGCGGGAATGAGCAGTTCTTC. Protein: CASSLVSGNEQFF.

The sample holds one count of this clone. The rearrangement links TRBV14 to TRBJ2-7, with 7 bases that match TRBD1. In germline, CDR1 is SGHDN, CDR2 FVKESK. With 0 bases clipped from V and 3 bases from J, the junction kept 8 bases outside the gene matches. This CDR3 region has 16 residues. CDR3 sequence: CASSQDSWTGFYEQYF. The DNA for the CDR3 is TGTGCCAGCAGCCAAGATTCGTGGACAGGCTTCTACGAGCAGTACTTC.

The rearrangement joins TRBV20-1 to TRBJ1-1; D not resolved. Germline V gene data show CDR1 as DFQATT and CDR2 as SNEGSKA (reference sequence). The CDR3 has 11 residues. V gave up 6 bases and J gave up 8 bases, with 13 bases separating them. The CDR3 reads CSARGVREAFF. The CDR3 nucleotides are TGCAGTGCCCGGGGAGTGAGGGAAGCTTTCTTT.

Here the CDR3 reads CASSLRTGTEAFF. The CDR3 nucleotides are TGTGCCAGCAGCTTAAGGACAGGCACTGAAGCTTTCTTT. The chain employs TRBV5-4 and TRBJ1-1; TRBD1 matches at 7 bases. The CDR3 spans 13 residues. Looked up from germline, CDR1 is SGHNT and CDR2 is YYREEE (reference sequence). J gave up 4 bases and V 2 bases, and 2 bases lay outside the gene matches. Full variable domain (rest looked up from reference TRBV5-4 and TRBJ1-1): ETGVTQSPTHLIKTRGQQVTLRCSSQSGHNTVSWYQQALGQGPQFIFQYYREEENGRGNFPPRFSGLQFPNYSSELNVNALELDDSALYLCASSLRTGTEAFFGQGTRLTVV.

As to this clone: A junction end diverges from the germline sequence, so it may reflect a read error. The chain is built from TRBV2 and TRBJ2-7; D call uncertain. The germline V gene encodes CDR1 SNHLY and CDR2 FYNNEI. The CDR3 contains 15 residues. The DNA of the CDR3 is TGTGCCAGCAGGGAAGATAGGTGGAGCTCCTACGAGCAGTACTTC. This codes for CASREDRWSSYEQYF.

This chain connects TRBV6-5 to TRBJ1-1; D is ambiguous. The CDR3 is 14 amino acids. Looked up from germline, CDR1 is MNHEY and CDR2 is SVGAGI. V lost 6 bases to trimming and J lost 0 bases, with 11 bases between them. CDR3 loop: CASRKEGMNTEAFF. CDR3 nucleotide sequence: TGTGCCAGCAGGAAGGAGGGTATGAACACTGAAGCTTTCTTT.

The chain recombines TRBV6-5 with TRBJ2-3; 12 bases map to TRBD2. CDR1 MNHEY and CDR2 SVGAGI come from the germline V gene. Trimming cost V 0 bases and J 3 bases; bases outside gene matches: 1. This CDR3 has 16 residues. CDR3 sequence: CASSYSGLAGTDTQYF. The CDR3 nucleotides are TGTGCCAGCAGTTACTCTGGACTAGCGGGAACAGATACGCAGTATTTT.

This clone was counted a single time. For the CDR3, the DNA is TGTGCCAGCAGCCCCTCCGGAGTCCCTTATGGCTACACCTTC. It is translated as CASSPSGVPYGYTF. This chain links TRBV6-5 with TRBJ1-2; no firm D call. Trimming pared 6 bases from V and 5 bases from J, leaving 16 bases between. Germline values: CDR1 MNHEY, CDR2 SVGAGI. This CDR3 has 14 residues.

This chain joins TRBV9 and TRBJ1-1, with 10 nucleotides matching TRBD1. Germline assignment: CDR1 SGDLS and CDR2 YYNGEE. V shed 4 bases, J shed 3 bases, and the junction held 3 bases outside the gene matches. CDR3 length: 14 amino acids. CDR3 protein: CASSFGTGDTEAFF. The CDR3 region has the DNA TGTGCCAGCAGCTTTGGGACAGGGGACACTGAAGCTTTCTTT. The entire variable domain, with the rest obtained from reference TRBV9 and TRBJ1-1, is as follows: DSGVTQTPKHLITATGQRVTLRCSPRSGDLSVYWYQQSLDQGLQFLIQYYNGEERAKGNILERFSAQQFPDLHSELNLSSLELGDSALYFCASSFGTGDTEAFFGQGTRLTVV.

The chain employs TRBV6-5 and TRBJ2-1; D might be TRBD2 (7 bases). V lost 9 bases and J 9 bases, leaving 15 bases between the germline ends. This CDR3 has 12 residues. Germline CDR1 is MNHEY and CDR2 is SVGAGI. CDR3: CASRPGEGEQFF. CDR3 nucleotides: TGTGCCAGTAGACCAGGGGAGGGTGAGCAGTTCTTC.

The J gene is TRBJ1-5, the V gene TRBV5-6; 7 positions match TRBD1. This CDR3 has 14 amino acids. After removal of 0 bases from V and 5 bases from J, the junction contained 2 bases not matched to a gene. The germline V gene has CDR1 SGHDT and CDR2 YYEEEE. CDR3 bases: TGTGCCAGCAGCTTGGGGACAGGATATCAGCCCCAGCATTTT. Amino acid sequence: CASSLGTGYQPQHF.

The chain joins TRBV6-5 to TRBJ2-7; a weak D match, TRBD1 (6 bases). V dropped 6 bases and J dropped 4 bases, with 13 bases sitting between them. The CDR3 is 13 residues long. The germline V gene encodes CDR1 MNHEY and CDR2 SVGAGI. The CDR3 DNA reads TGTGCCAGCAGAGTCGACAGGCTATACGAGCAGTACTTC. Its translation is CASRVDRLYEQYF.

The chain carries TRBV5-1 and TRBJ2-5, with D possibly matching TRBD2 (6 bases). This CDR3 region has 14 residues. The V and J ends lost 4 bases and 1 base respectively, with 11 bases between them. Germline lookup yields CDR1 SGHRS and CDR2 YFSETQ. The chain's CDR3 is CASSEGLPQETQYF. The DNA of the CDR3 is TGCGCCAGCAGCGAGGGACTGCCCCAAGAGACCCAGTACTTC.

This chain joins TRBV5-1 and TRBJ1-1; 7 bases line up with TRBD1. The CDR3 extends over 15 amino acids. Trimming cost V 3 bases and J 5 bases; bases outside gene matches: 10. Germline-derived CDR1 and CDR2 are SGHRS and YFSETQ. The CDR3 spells CASSSTGQEGTEAFF. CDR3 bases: TGCGCCAGCAGCTCTACCGGACAGGAAGGGACTGAAGCTTTCTTT.

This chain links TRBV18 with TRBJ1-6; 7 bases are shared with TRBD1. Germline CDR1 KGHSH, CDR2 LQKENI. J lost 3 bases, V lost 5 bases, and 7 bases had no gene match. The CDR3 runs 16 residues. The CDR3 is CASSSGTDLYNSPLHF. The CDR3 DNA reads TGTGCCAGCTCATCTGGGACAGACCTCTATAATTCACCCCTCCACTTT.

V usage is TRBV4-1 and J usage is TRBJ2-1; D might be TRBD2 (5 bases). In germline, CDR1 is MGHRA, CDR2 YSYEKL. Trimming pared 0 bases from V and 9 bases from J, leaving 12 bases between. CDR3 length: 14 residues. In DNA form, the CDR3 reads TGCGCCAGCAGCCAAGAAGGGAGTTGGAGTGAGCAGTTCTTC. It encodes CASSQEGSWSEQFF.

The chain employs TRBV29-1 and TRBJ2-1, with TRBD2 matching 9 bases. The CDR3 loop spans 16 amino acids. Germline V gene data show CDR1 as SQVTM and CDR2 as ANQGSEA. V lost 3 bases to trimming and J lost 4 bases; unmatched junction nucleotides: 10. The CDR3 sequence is CSVDTFGTSHYNEQFF. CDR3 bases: TGCAGCGTTGATACGTTCGGGACTAGCCATTACAATGAGCAGTTCTTC.

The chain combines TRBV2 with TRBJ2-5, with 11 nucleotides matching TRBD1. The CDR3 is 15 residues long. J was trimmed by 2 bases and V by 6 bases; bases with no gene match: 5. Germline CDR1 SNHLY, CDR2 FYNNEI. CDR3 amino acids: CASRDGTGGQETQYF. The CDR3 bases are TGTGCCAGCAGGGACGGGACAGGGGGTCAAGAGACCCAGTACTTC.

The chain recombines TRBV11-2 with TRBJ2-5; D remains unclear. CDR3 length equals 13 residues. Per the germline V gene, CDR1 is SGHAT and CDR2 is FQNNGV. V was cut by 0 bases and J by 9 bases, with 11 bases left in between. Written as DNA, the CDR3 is TGTGCCAGCAGCTTAGAACCCTCACGGGCCCAGTACTTC. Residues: CASSLEPSRAQYF.

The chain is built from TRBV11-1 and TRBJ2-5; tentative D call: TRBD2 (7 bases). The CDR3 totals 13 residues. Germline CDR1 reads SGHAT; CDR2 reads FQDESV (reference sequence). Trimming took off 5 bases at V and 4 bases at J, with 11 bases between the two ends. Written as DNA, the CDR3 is TGTGCCAGCAGCCAAGGGGGGGCAGAGACCCAGTACTTC. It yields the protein CASSQGGAETQYF. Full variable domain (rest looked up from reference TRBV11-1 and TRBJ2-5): EAEVAQSPRYKITEKSQAVAFWCDPISGHATLYWYRQILGQGPELLVQFQDESVVDDSQLPKDRFSAERLKGVDSTLKIQPAELGDSAMYLCASSQGGAETQYFGPGTRLLVL.